The rows below give T cell receptor beta chains drawn from one sample of a study of T cell responses to AZD1222 COVID-19 vaccine. The table came from immunoSEQ multiplex PCR; TCRdb's copy has only in-frame clones and leaves some out. This table holds around 99,000 clones, approximately 90% found once. Specimen: peripheral blood, collected 28 days after the second AZD1222 dose. The receptor source for this set is an adult who received the AZD1222 COVID-19 vaccine. Both conserved end residues are part of each CDR3. The D gene is left open where the match is weak. Some rows have no size entry. The others give once, few or many, or a class for an expanded clone.

TRBJ2-3,once,-,TRBV3-1/TRBV3-2,CASSQDFGGIQDTQYF,TGTGCCAGCAGCCAAGACTTTGGGGGCATACAAGATACGCAGTATTTT
TRBJ1-3,-,TRBD1,TRBV6-1,CASSAPVRGPGNTIYF,TGTGCCAGCAGTGCCCCCGTAAGGGGGCCTGGAAACACCATATATTTT
TRBJ2-2,medium-sized,TRBD2,TRBV6-6,CASSLGGESGELFF,TGTGCCAGCAGTCTCGGGGGGGAATCCGGGGAGCTGTTTTTT
TRBJ2-3,-,-,TRBV18,CASSPTGPDTQYF,TGTGCCAGCTCACCAACAGGGCCAGATACGCAGTATTTT
TRBJ2-3,-,TRBD2,TRBV5-1,CASSSGLAGALDTQYF,TGCGCCAGCAGCTCCGGACTAGCGGGAGCGCTGGATACGCAGTATTTT
TRBJ2-7,-,-,TRBV15,CATSRDGRGEQYF,TGTGCCACCAGCAGAGATGGACGCGGCGAGCAGTACTTC
TRBJ1-4,-,TRBD1,TRBV15,CATSNSPDRGSNEKLFF,TGTGCCACCAGCAACAGTCCTGACAGGGGATCTAATGAAAAACTGTTTTTT
TRBJ2-1,-,TRBD2,TRBV6-5,CAALGTIPNEQFF,TGTGCCGCGCTAGGGACTATCCCGAATGAGCAGTTCTTC
TRBJ2-1,-,-,TRBV5-1,CASSLDWSRSEQFF,TGCGCCAGCAGCTTGGACTGGAGCCGCAGTGAGCAGTTCTTC
TRBJ2-3,-,TRBD1,TRBV24-1,CATSVTGQGTDTQYF,TGTGCCACCAGTGTAACGGGACAGGGCACAGATACGCAGTATTTT
TRBJ2-5,-,-,TRBV6-6,CASSYARQETQYF,TGTGCCAGCAGTTACGCTAGGCAAGAGACCCAGTACTTC
TRBJ2-3,-,-,TRBV3-1/TRBV3-2,CASSQGVTQYF,TGTGCCAGCAGCCAGGGGGTTACGCAGTATTTT
TRBJ2-7,-,TRBD1,TRBV6-5,CASSSPSTGSSYEQYF,TGTGCCAGCAGTTCACCCTCGACAGGGAGCTCCTACGAGCAGTACTTC
TRBJ2-1,-,TRBD2,TRBV24-1,CATSPGLGNEQFF,TGTGCCACCTCCCCGGGACTAGGCAATGAGCAGTTCTTC
TRBJ2-2,-,TRBD2,TRBV5-1,CASSLVPGGPVTGELFF,TGCGCCAGCAGCTTGGTTCCGGGAGGGCCGGTCACCGGGGAGCTGTTTTTT
TRBJ2-6,-,-,TRBV10-1,CASSGGNSGANVLTF,TGCGCCAGCAGTGGAGGGAACTCTGGGGCCAACGTCCTGACTTTC
TRBJ1-5,-,TRBD1,TRBV19,CASSPGQGGRQPQHF,TGTGCCAGTAGTCCGGGACAGGGAGGTCGTCAGCCCCAGCATTTT
TRBJ2-1,-,TRBD2,TRBV6-6,CASRRTSGRREQFF,TGTGCCAGCAGGAGAACTAGCGGGAGGAGGGAGCAGTTCTTC
TRBJ2-1,-,-,TRBV4-1,CASSLGRLSSYNEQFF,TGCGCCAGCAGCCTGGGACGGCTTAGCTCCTACAATGAGCAGTTCTTC
TRBJ2-1,-,TRBD2,TRBV28,CASSLYGLGASGGPSEQFF,TGTGCCAGCAGTTTATATGGCTTGGGAGCTAGCGGGGGGCCTAGTGAGCAGTTCTTC
TRBJ2-7,-,-,TRBV12-3/TRBV12-4,CASSQRQLGEQYF,TGTGCCAGCAGTCAACGACAGTTAGGCGAGCAGTACTTC
TRBJ1-1,-,-,TRBV11-2,CASSLVEGNTEAFF,TGTGCCAGCAGCTTAGTCGAGGGGAACACTGAAGCTTTCTTT
TRBJ2-2,-,TRBD2,TRBV2,CASRRTSGSVTGELFF,TGTGCCAGCAGAAGGACTAGCGGGAGTGTCACCGGGGAGCTGTTTTTT
TRBJ1-1,-,TRBD1,TRBV5-6,CASSVDRAGTEAFF,TGTGCCAGCAGCGTAGACAGGGCGGGCACTGAAGCTTTCTTT
TRBJ1-1,-,TRBD1,TRBV5-1,CASSGTGRGDTEAFF,TGCGCCAGCAGCGGGACAGGAAGGGGGGACACTGAAGCTTTCTTT
TRBJ1-5,-,-,TRBV6-4,CASSVGEGQPQHF,TGTGCCAGCAGTGTGGGGGAAGGCCAGCCCCAGCATTTT
TRBJ2-3,-,TRBD2,TRBV2,CASVGTRDTQYF,TGTGCCAGCGTAGGGACTAGAGATACGCAGTATTTT
TRBJ2-1,-,TRBD2,TRBV9,CASSVGGTSGTYNEQFF,TGTGCCAGCAGCGTAGGAGGGACTAGCGGGACTTACAATGAGCAGTTCTTC
TRBJ2-7,-,-,TRBV5-6,CASSWTGRIPEQYF,TGTGCCAGCAGCTGGACCGGGAGAATCCCCGAGCAGTACTTC
TRBJ2-6,-,TRBD2,TRBV19,CATSQGRIRSGRVSGANVLTF,TGTGCCACCTCCCAGGGCAGGATCCGTAGCGGGAGGGTTTCTGGGGCCAACGTCCTGACTTTC
TRBJ1-6,-,TRBD1,TRBV28,CASSPGQGSSPLHF,TGTGCCAGCAGTCCCGGACAGGGATCGAGCCCCCTCCACTTT
TRBJ1-5,-,-,TRBV28,CASSLPAGQPQHF,TGTGCCAGCAGTTTACCGGCGGGTCAGCCCCAGCATTTT
TRBJ2-1,-,-,TRBV18,CASSPLQGRNNEQFF,TGTGCCAGCTCACCCCTCCAGGGGAGGAACAATGAGCAGTTCTTC
TRBJ2-7,once,-,TRBV28,CASSSPYISYEQYF,TGTGCCAGCAGCTCTCCCTACATTTCCTACGAGCAGTACTTC
TRBJ1-5,-,TRBD1,TRBV7-3,CASPMGQDNQPQHF,TGTGCCAGTCCAATGGGACAGGACAATCAGCCCCAGCATTTT
TRBJ2-7,-,TRBD1,TRBV7-2,CASSSYRGPYEQYF,TGTGCCAGCAGCTCCTACAGGGGCCCCTACGAGCAGTACTTC
TRBJ2-5,-,-,TRBV5-8,CASPRNWGQETQYF,TGTGCCAGCCCCCGGAACTGGGGACAAGAGACCCAGTACTTC
TRBJ2-7,-,TRBD1,TRBV7-8,CASSSPGQGTYEQYF,TGTGCCAGCAGCTCTCCGGGACAGGGTACCTACGAGCAGTACTTC
TRBJ2-7,-,-,TRBV12-3/TRBV12-4,CASREGKYF,TGTGCCAGCAGGGAGGGCAAGTACTTC
TRBJ2-1,once,TRBD2,TRBV29-1,CSPDHSTSGRGDIRNEQFF,TGCAGCCCAGACCACTCGACTAGCGGGAGAGGTGATATACGCAATGAGCAGTTCTTC
TRBJ2-3,-,TRBD2,TRBV6-6,CASSHRAGGTDTQYF,TGTGCCAGCAGCCACCGGGCGGGGGGCACAGATACGCAGTATTTT
TRBJ1-1,-,TRBD1,TRBV5-1,CASKGTVNTEAFF,TGCGCCAGCAAAGGGACAGTGAACACTGAAGCTTTCTTT
TRBJ1-2,-,-,TRBV27,CASSPEGNYGYTF,TGTGCCAGCAGCCCAGAGGGGAACTATGGCTACACCTTC
TRBJ2-4,-,-,TRBV5-1,CASASLAKNIQYF,TGCGCCAGCGCATCCCTAGCCAAAAACATTCAGTACTTC
TRBJ2-7,once,-,TRBV12-3/TRBV12-4,CASSETVSYEQYF,TGTGCCAGCAGTGAGACAGTCTCCTACGAGCAGTACTTC
TRBJ2-2,-,-,TRBV11-2,CASRPLAGSGELFF,TGTGCCAGCAGGCCCCTGGCCGGGTCCGGGGAGCTGTTTTTT
TRBJ1-6,-,-,TRBV28,CASSPRARLNSPLHF,TGTGCCAGCAGCCCTCGGGCACGCCTAAATTCACCCCTCCACTTT
TRBJ1-6,-,-,TRBV10-3,CAISWGDNSPLHF,TGTGCCATTTCCTGGGGGGATAATTCACCCCTCCACTTT
TRBJ2-3,-,-,TRBV28,CASSSLSQVEDTQYF,TGTGCCAGCAGTTCTCTCTCCCAGGTGGAAGATACGCAGTATTTT
TRBJ1-3,-,-,TRBV28,CASRAGSGNTIYF,TGTGCCAGTAGGGCGGGGTCTGGAAACACCATATATTTT
TRBJ1-2,-,TRBD1,TRBV3-1/TRBV3-2,CASSFGGTDYYGYTF,TGTGCCAGCAGTTTTGGGGGGACAGACTACTATGGCTACACCTTC
TRBJ2-3,-,-,TRBV24-1,CATSGRTGYSDTQYF,TGTGCCACCAGTGGCCGTACAGGGTACTCAGATACGCAGTATTTT
TRBJ2-7,-,TRBD2,TRBV27,CASSRAGGPYEQYF,TGTGCCAGCAGTAGAGCGGGAGGGCCTTACGAGCAGTACTTC
TRBJ1-2,-,-,TRBV5-1,CASSLFQAGEGYTF,TGCGCCAGCAGCTTGTTTCAGGCAGGGGAGGGCTACACCTTC
TRBJ2-2,-,-,TRBV7-2,CASSLTVLTGELFF,TGTGCCAGCAGCCTGACGGTCCTCACCGGGGAGCTGTTTTTT
TRBJ1-1,once,-,TRBV2,CASSVRGLGNTEAFF,TGTGCCAGCAGTGTGAGAGGGCTCGGGAACACTGAAGCTTTCTTT
TRBJ1-2,-,-,TRBV19,CARARGYTF,TGTGCCCGAGCGCGGGGCTACACCTTC
TRBJ2-5,-,-,TRBV5-4,CASSLGPEPQETQYF,TGTGCCAGCAGCTTGGGGCCGGAACCCCAAGAGACCCAGTACTTC
TRBJ1-6,-,-,TRBV9,CASSVAPLLRDSPLHF,TGTGCCAGCAGCGTAGCTCCGCTCCTGAGGGATTCACCCCTCCACTTT
TRBJ1-3,once,-,TRBV5-1,CASSLDDSGNTIYF,TGCGCCAGCAGCTTGGATGACAGTGGAAACACCATATATTTT